This TCR beta chain derives from a study of cytomegalovirus exposure and HLA in healthy donors. Vbeta (60) and Jbeta (13) primers were used in the PCR. Some clones are missing from TCRdb's copy, which holds only in-frame ones; the method was immunoSEQ multiplex PCR. The data hold 150,000 or so clones, with more than 70% observed a single time. V gave up 4 bases and J gave up 5 bases, with 15 bases separating them. Germline V gives CDR1 SGHRS, CDR2 YFSETQ. CDR3 length: 14 residues. Sequencing was performed on PBMCs. The clonotype was recovered from a man in his fifties or sixties in good health and CMV-seronegative. The chain carries TRBV5-1 and TRBJ2-5; tentative D call: TRBD2 (5 bases). The CDR3: CASSPLASWETQYF. The CDR3, as DNA: TGCGCCAGCAGCCCGCTAGCTAGTTGGGAGACCCAGTACTTC.